This T cell receptor (beta chain) was identified during a study of human T cells and chemical hapten exposure. Time point denoted: pre-sensitization, week 0. The treatment here: therapeutic diphenylcyclopropenone sensitization with weekly scalp DPC. The template was total RNA from unfractionated whole blood. This clonotype occurred many times. Its antigen is unknown. Trimming took off 0 bases at V and 1 base at J, with 9 bases between the two ends. The CDR3 is made up of 15 amino acids. Per germline, CDR1 SGHVS and CDR2 FNYEAQ. Study conclusions and caveats: Healthy individuals' immune responses may differ from those of donors, who had alopecia. Compared to controls, expanded TCRs made significantly more large clusters of similar CDR3s.

MiXCR, run by TCRdb on the RACE reads, gives a single entry per CDR3 protein. The sample has more than 85,000 distinct CDR3 sequences; roughly 8.5% are singletons. The sample in question was whole blood, obtained in connection with sensitization to the hapten diphenylcyclopropenone (DPC). This sequence joins TRBV7-6 and TRBJ1-1, with no clear D. This receptor was identified in a man between 35 and 55 years old with alopecia areata. Some clones in this sample may be carry-over from other donors' samples. The CDR3 spells CASSLADKGNTEAFF. The DNA of the CDR3 is TGTGCCAGCAGCTTAGCGGATAAAGGGAACACTGAAGCTTTCTTT.